This record looks at one T cell receptor (beta chain) sequence and its context. As yet, its antigen is unknown. The germline CDR1 and CDR2 sequences are SGHRS and YFSETQ. The CDR3 consists of 14 residues. Trimming removed 4 bases from V and 0 bases from J, with 10 bases in between. The PCR ran on 60 Vbeta and 13 Jbeta primers. Profiling relied on immunoSEQ multiplex PCR, and the TCRdb table lists in-frame clones only, not all of them. The sample contains 100,000 to 150,000 clones, 60% to 80% of which appear only once. The sample comes from a study of cytomegalovirus exposure and HLA in healthy donors. Study background: Of the donors genotyped, several hundred in all, about 81% fell in the Caucasian-associated ancestry cluster. General study results and limits: By HLA locus, TCR association rates varied in a later analysis, with DRB1 showing the most and HLA-C the fewest. Among CMV-associated TCR beta chains, most appeared HLA-restricted in a later analysis.

What was sequenced was PBMCs. The sequence derives from a man aged 25 to 40 in good health and CMV-seronegative. V and J are TRBV5-1 and TRBJ1-1; D not certain. The CDR3 DNA reads as TGCGCCAGCAGCCTGGACCAGATGAACACTGAAGCTTTCTTT. It encodes CASSLDQMNTEAFF.